These 15 T cell receptor beta chains came from one sample sequenced in a study of blood T cell repertoires in COVID-19. Measured with immunoSEQ multiplex PCR; TCRdb has only the in-frame clones, and not every one. The profile shows around 210,000 clones, 85% of them singletons. The sequenced sample was peripheral blood. Every receptor here comes from a man aged 45-60 years with COVID-19, enrolled during active disease.

This CDR3 is CASSQGGGAVGETQYF. The DNA of the CDR3 is TGTGCCAGCAGCCAAGGAGGGGGGGCGGTAGGAGAGACCCAGTACTTC. The chain is built from TRBV3-1 (or the pseudogene TRBV3-2) and TRBJ2-5; D is possibly TRBD2 (7 bases). V dropped 1 base and J dropped 4 bases, with 16 bases sitting between them. This CDR3 comprises 16 residues. Germline values: CDR1 LGHDT, CDR2 YNNKEL (reference sequence).

V usage is TRBV5-1 and J usage is TRBJ1-2, with a possible D match to TRBD1 (6 bases). Per the germline V gene, CDR1 is SGHRS and CDR2 is YFSETQ. With 3 bases removed from V and 2 bases from J, the gap between germline ends came to 11 bases. The CDR3 is 14 residues long. CDR3 in DNA: TGCGCCAGCAGCTGGAACAGGGAAAACTATGGCTACACCTTC. Protein sequence: CASSWNRENYGYTF.

The chain is built from TRBV27 and TRBJ2-5; a weak D match, TRBD2 (5 bases). The CDR3 extends over 12 amino acids. Germline CDR1 is MNHEY and CDR2 is SMNVEV (reference sequence). Trimming removed 11 bases from V and 2 bases from J, with 12 bases in between. CDR3 residues: CAAGRGQETQYF. The CDR3 DNA is TGTGCCGCGGGCAGAGGGCAAGAGACCCAGTACTTC.

This clone showed up just a few times. V usage is TRBV28 and J usage is TRBJ1-1; D is unresolved. The CDR3 spans 13 residues. CDR1 is MDHEN and CDR2 is SYDVKM in the germline V gene. V was trimmed by 7 bases and J by 3 bases, leaving 12 bases between them. The CDR3 sequence is CASKISRDTEAFF. The CDR3 DNA sequence: TGTGCCAGCAAAATCTCCCGGGACACTGAAGCTTTCTTT. The whole variable domain, remainder taken from reference TRBV28 and TRBJ1-1, is DVKVTQSSRYLVKRTGEKVFLECVQDMDHENMFWYRQDPGLGLRLIYFSYDVKMKEKGDIPEGYSVSREKKERFSLILESASTNQTSMYLCASKISRDTEAFFGQGTRLTVV.

The CDR3 loop reads CASSQVGIREKLFF. In DNA, the CDR3 is TGTGCCAGCAGCCAAGTCGGGATCCGTGAAAAACTGTTTTTT. This chain connects TRBV4-2 to TRBJ1-4; D gene ambiguous. V was trimmed by 1 base and J by 7 bases, leaving 10 bases between them. CDR1 and CDR2 from the germline V gene are LGHNA and YNFKEQ. The CDR3 totals 14 residues.

The rearrangement joins TRBV6-6 to TRBJ2-7; D is perhaps TRBD2 (7 bases). CDR3 size: 15 residues. Germline lookup yields CDR1 MNHNY and CDR2 SVGAGI (reference sequence). Deletions cut 3 bases from V and 3 bases from J, with 15 bases between. CDR3 residues: CASSYRGGANYEQYF. The CDR3 DNA sequence: TGTGCCAGCAGTTATCGCGGGGGCGCAAACTACGAGCAGTACTTC.

V and J are TRBV5-6 and TRBJ2-5; tentative D call: TRBD1 (5 bases). This CDR3 has 14 residues. Trimming took 0 bases from V and 1 from J, leaving 7 bases between them. Germline values: CDR1 SGHDT, CDR2 YYEEEE. DNA of the CDR3: TGTGCCAGCAGCTTGGGGACATTCCAAGAGACCCAGTACTTC. Encoded protein: CASSLGTFQETQYF.

This clone is a singleton in its sample. This chain joins TRBV5-1 and TRBJ1-3, with 7 bases matching TRBD1. Germline lookup yields CDR1 SGHRS and CDR2 YFSETQ. The CDR3 length is 16 residues. The J segment lost 0 bases and the V segment lost 3 bases, leaving 6 bases of the junction unmatched. CDR3 sequence (DNA): TGCGCCAGCAGCTCTGGGACAGTTGTCTCTGGAAACACCATATATTTT. Protein product: CASSSGTVVSGNTIYF.

V gene TRBV4-1 combines with J gene TRBJ1-3; D gene ambiguous. CDR1 MGHRA and CDR2 YSYEKL come from the germline V gene. This CDR3 is 17 amino acids long. V dropped 0 bases and J dropped 0 bases, with 12 bases sitting between them. As DNA, the CDR3 is TGCGCCAGCAGCCAAGATCCTGCGCCCCACTCTGGAAACACCATATATTTT. The encoded protein is CASSQDPAPHSGNTIYF.

V and J are TRBV7-9 and TRBJ1-6; TRBD1 aligns across 11 bases. Unmatched junction bases numbered 4, after V lost 0 bases and J lost 9 bases. Germline lookup yields CDR1 SEHNR and CDR2 FQNEAQ (reference sequence). This CDR3 spans 16 amino acids. The CDR3 nucleotides are TGTGCCAGCAGCTTAGCCCGAGGGACAGGGGGTTCACCCCTCCACTTT. Its translation is CASSLARGTGGSPLHF.

The chain carries TRBV30 and TRBJ1-6; 8 bases are shared with TRBD1. The CDR3 totals 14 residues. In germline, CDR1 is GTSNPN, CDR2 SVGIG (reference sequence). J was trimmed by 14 bases and V by 0 bases; bases with no gene match: 9. In nucleotides, the CDR3 is TGTGCCTGGAGTGTAGGACAGGGCCTTTGGACCCTCCACTTT. It translates to CAWSVGQGLWTLHF.

This clone was seen only once. The CDR3 is CATSDGGYTGELFF. CDR3 DNA: TGTGCCACCAGTGATGGCGGTTACACCGGGGAGCTGTTTTTT. The chain uses TRBV24-1 and TRBJ2-2, with D unresolved. Trimming took 3 bases from V and 3 from J, leaving 7 bases between them. Germline loops: CDR1 KGHDR, CDR2 SFDVKD. This CDR3 has 14 residues.

V gene TRBV14 combines with J gene TRBJ2-1, with a possible D match to TRBD1 (5 bases). The V end was cut by 3 bases, the J end by 7 bases, with 7 bases between. The germline V gene has CDR1 SGHDN and CDR2 FVKESK. The CDR3 runs 12 residues. CDR3 in DNA: TGTGCCAGCAGCCAGTCAGGGAATGAGCAGTTCTTC. It is translated as CASSQSGNEQFF.

This chain connects TRBV28 to TRBJ2-5; possibly TRBD1 for D (5 bases). Germline values: CDR1 MDHEN, CDR2 SYDVKM. This CDR3 has 14 residues. V lost 5 bases to trimming and J lost 5 bases, with 15 bases between them. The CDR3 nucleotides read TGTGCCAGCAGTGAGGACACAATCGGGGAGACCCAGTACTTC. Translated: CASSEDTIGETQYF.

The table lists this clone with a count of one. The chain links TRBV15 to TRBJ2-7; 10 bases agree with TRBD1. This CDR3 comprises 14 residues. The V gene's germline CDR1 is LNHNV and CDR2 YYDKDF (reference sequence). J gave up 7 bases and V 3 bases, and 6 bases lay outside the gene matches. As DNA, the CDR3 is TGTGCCACCAGCAGGCCCGGGACAGGGGCTGAGCAGTACTTC. Protein product: CATSRPGTGAEQYF.